The T cell receptor beta chain under discussion was sequenced for a study of cytomegalovirus exposure and HLA in healthy donors. Study-level findings and limits: HLA-A and HLA-B allele assignments for most subjects were reportedly predicted accurately using TCR beta sequences. The later analysis indicated that the majority of CMV-associated TCR beta chains appeared HLA-restricted.

The junction had 11 bases not matched to a gene; V was cut back by 3 bases and J by 7 bases. Germline CDR1 is SGDLS and CDR2 is YYNGEE. This CDR3 has 16 residues. A remark on this clone: Its cognate antigen is unknown.

The PCR was carried out with 60 Vbeta primers and 13 Jbeta primers. Clones were read by immunoSEQ multiplex PCR, and TCRdb kept only the in-frame ones, dropping some. The table lists over 150,000 clones, 82% of them singletons, with approximately 0.098% in the top ten. This TCR derives from a boy between 2 and 10 years old in good health and CMV-seronegative. The chain links TRBV9 to TRBJ2-3; the match to TRBD1 covers 10 bases. The sequenced sample consisted of PBMCs. The CDR3 region has the DNA TGTGCCAGCAGCGGTCCCGGGACAGGGGATTTATATACGCAGTATTTT. Its translation is CASSGPGTGDLYTQYF.